These 12 T cell receptor beta chains were all obtained from the same sample, sequenced in a study of blood T cells in healthy people across ages. A J-beta primer mix and a sample-barcoded 5' primer were used in a second PCR of roughly 6 to 11 cycles. One entry per CDR3 protein results from TCRdb running MiXCR on the 5' RACE reads. The profile shows 450,000 to 700,000 distinct CDR3 sequences, approximately 27% of them singletons. The sample taken for sequencing was blood. The receptors were gathered from a woman aged 70 to 79 in good health.

This clonotype came up a few times. This chain uses TRBV12-3 or TRBV12-4 with TRBJ2-7, with D possibly called TRBD1 or TRBD2 (5 bases each). Trimming took off 3 bases at V and 8 bases at J, with 11 bases between the two ends. CDR3 length equals 12 residues. CDR3 sequence: CASSFEGRQQYF. CDR3 nucleotides: TGTGCCAGCAGTTTTGAGGGACGGCAGCAGTACTTC.

There are a few counts of this clonotype. The chain's CDR3 is CASSLRRLDTQYF. CDR3 DNA sequence: TGTGCCAGCAGCTTAAGGCGGTTAGATACGCAGTATTTT. V usage is TRBV7-2 and J usage is TRBJ2-3, with D unresolved. Per the germline V gene, CDR1 is SGHTA and CDR2 is FQGNSA. The V end lost 2 bases, the J end lost 5 bases, and 8 bases lay between the germline ends. The CDR3 sequence is 13 residues long.

This clonotype was seen more than once but under ten times. V gene TRBV20-1 combines with J gene TRBJ2-5, with TRBD2 identical over 8 bases. CDR1 is DFQATT and CDR2 is SNEGSKA in the germline V gene (reference sequence). Trimming at V came to 6 bases and at J to 2 bases, leaving 8 bases not matched to a gene. The CDR3 is 14 amino acids. The CDR3 spells CSAGVGGGQETQYF. CDR3 sequence (DNA): TGCAGTGCAGGAGTCGGGGGGGGACAAGAGACCCAGTACTTC.

The rearrangement links TRBV20-1 to TRBJ2-4; TRBD2 matches at 10 bases. The CDR3 consists of 17 residues. Looked up from germline, CDR1 is DFQATT and CDR2 is SNEGSKA (reference sequence). Trimming removed 1 base from V and 0 bases from J; junction bases left unmatched: 6. In DNA, the CDR3 is TGCAGTGCTAGAGCCCTAGCGGGGGCACTAGCCAAAAACATTCAGTACTTC. Protein sequence: CSARALAGALAKNIQYF.

This clonotype has at least ten counts. The gene calls are TRBV5-1 and TRBJ1-4; D uncertain. This CDR3 spans 13 amino acids. V was shortened by 1 base and J by 5 bases, with 6 bases between the two germline ends. The germline V gene encodes CDR1 SGHRS and CDR2 YFSETQ. The CDR3 DNA follows: TGCGCCAGCAGCTTGCAGGTGAATGAAAAACTGTTTTTT. As protein: CASSLQVNEKLFF.

J is TRBJ1-2 and V is TRBV6-6, with TRBD1 matching over 8 bases. Germline values: CDR1 MNHNY, CDR2 SVGAGI (reference sequence). V was clipped by 2 bases and J by 4 bases; unmatched bases: 9. The CDR3 consists of 16 residues. As DNA, the CDR3 is TGTGCCAGCAGTTACGGTGGACAGGGCGAAGGCTATGGCTACACCTTC. Translated: CASSYGGQGEGYGYTF.

In DNA form, the CDR3 reads TGCAGTGCTAGAGATGACAAGGGCAGAAGAGCTGGAAACACCATATATTTT. It encodes CSARDDKGRRAGNTIYF. V gene TRBV20-1 combines with J gene TRBJ1-3; D not certain. V dropped 0 bases and J dropped 2 bases, with 17 bases sitting between them. Germline loops: CDR1 DFQATT, CDR2 SNEGSKA (reference sequence). CDR3 length equals 17 residues.

The chain couples TRBV5-1 to TRBJ1-5, with 10 bases that match TRBD1. Germline lookup yields CDR1 SGHRS and CDR2 YFSETQ. The CDR3 consists of 15 residues. After removal of 4 bases from V and 7 bases from J, the junction contained 8 bases not matched to a gene. The CDR3 coding sequence is TGCGCCAGCAGCCCGGGACAGGGGATCGGACAGCCCCAGCATTTT. It specifies CASSPGQGIGQPQHF.

The chain combines TRBV7-9 with TRBJ1-3; the match to TRBD1 covers 10 bases. The CDR3 length is 17 residues. The J segment lost 3 bases and the V segment lost 5 bases, leaving 10 bases of the junction unmatched. Germline CDR1 SEHNR, CDR2 FQNEAQ (reference sequence). CDR3 sequence reads: CASSAGRQGAFGNTIYF. The DNA for the CDR3 is TGTGCCAGCAGCGCCGGAAGACAGGGGGCGTTTGGAAACACCATATATTTT.

This clonotype was found a few times. The chain recombines TRBV29-1 with TRBJ2-2; 11 bases line up with TRBD2. The ends lost 1 base at V and 4 bases at J; junction bases unmatched: 5. The length of the CDR3 is 16 residues. Looked up from germline, CDR1 is SQVTM and CDR2 is ANQGSEA. The chain's CDR3 is CSVEVGLAGGTGELFF. CDR3 in DNA: TGCAGCGTTGAAGTCGGGCTAGCGGGGGGCACCGGGGAGCTGTTTTTT.

This clonotype was seen only a few times. The chain carries TRBV29-1 and TRBJ2-1; tentative D call: TRBD2 (6 bases). The V gene lost 2 bases and the J gene lost 7 bases, with 18 bases spanning the gap. The CDR3 length is 15 residues. The germline CDR1 and CDR2 sequences are SQVTM and ANQGSEA. The CDR3 nucleotides read TGCAGCGTTGAAAGAAGGGCGGGGAGAGTTAATGAGCAGTTCTTC. Protein sequence: CSVERRAGRVNEQFF.

V and J are TRBV27 and TRBJ2-2; 8 nucleotides agree with TRBD1. CDR3 size: 19 residues. V lost 5 bases and J lost 5; bases outside the gene matches: 19. CDR1 is MNHEY, CDR2 SMNVEV, per germline (reference sequence). The CDR3 nucleotides are TGTGCCAGCAGTCTTCAACCCATATCCCTCAGGGGGCGAACCGGGGAGCTGTTTTTT. The encoded protein is CASSLQPISLRGRTGELFF.